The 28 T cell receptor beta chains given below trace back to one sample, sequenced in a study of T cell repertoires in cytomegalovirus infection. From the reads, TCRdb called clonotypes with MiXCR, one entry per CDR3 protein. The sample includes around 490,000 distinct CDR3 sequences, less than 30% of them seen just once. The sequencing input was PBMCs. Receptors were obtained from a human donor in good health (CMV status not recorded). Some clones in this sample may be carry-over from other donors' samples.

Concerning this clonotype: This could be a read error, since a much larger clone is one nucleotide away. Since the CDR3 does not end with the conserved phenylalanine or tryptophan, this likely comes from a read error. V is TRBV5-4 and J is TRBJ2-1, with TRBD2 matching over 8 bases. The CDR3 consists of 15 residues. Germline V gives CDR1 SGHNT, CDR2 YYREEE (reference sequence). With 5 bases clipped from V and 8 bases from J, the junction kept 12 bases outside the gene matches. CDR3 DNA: TGTGCCAGCAGTTCCCTTCGGGAGGGTTGGGATGAGCAGTTCCTC. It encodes CASSSLREGWDEQFL.

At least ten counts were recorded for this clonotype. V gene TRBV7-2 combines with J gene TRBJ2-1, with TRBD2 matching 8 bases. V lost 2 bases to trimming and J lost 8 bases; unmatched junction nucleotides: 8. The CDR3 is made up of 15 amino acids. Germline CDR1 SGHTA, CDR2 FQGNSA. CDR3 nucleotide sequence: TGTGCCAGCAGCTTATCCAGCGGGAGAGTTGATGAGCAGTTCTTC. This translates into CASSLSSGRVDEQFF. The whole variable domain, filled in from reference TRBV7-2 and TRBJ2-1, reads GAGVSQSPSNKVTEKGKDVELRCDPISGHTALYWYRQSLGQGLEFLIYFQGNSAPDKSGLPSDRFSAERTGGSVSTLTIQRTQQEDSAVYLCASSLSSGRVDEQFFGPGTRLTVL.

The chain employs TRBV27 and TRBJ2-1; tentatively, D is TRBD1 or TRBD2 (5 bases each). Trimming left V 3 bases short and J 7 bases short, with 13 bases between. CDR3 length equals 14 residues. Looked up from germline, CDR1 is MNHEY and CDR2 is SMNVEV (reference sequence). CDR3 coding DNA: TGTGCCAGCAGTTTCTCCGGGACCCAAAATGAGCAGTTCTTC. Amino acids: CASSFSGTQNEQFF.

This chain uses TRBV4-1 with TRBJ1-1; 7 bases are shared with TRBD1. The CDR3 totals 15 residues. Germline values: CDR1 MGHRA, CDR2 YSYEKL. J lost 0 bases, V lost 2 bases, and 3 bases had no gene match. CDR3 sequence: CASSQRQGLNTEAFF. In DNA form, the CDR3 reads TGCGCCAGCAGCCAAAGACAGGGCTTGAACACTGAAGCTTTCTTT.

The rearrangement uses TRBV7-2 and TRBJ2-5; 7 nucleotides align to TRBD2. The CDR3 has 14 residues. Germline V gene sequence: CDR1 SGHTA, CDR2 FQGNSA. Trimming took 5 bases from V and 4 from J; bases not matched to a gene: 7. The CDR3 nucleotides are TGTGCCAGCAGCACCCGGACTAGATCAGAGACCCAGTACTTC. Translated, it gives CASSTRTRSETQYF. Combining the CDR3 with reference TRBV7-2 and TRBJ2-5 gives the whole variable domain GAGVSQSPSNKVTEKGKDVELRCDPISGHTALYWYRQSLGQGLEFLIYFQGNSAPDKSGLPSDRFSAERTGGSVSTLTIQRTQQEDSAVYLCASSTRTRSETQYFGPGTRLLVL.

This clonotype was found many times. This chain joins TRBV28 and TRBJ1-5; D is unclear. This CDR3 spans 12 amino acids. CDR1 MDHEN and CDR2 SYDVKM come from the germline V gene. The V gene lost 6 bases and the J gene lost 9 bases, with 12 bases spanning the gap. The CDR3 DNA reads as TGTGCCAGCAGAGGAGTCACCGGGCCCCAGCATTTT. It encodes CASRGVTGPQHF. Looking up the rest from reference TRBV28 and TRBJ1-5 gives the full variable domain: DVKVTQSSRYLVKRTGEKVFLECVQDMDHENMFWYRQDPGLGLRLIYFSYDVKMKEKGDIPEGYSVSREKKERFSLILESASTNQTSMYLCASRGVTGPQHFGDGTRLSIL.

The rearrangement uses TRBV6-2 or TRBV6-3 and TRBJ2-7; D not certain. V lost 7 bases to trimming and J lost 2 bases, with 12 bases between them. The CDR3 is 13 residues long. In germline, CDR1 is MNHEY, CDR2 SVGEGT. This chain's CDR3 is CASTPSPTYEQYV. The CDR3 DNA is TGTGCCAGCACCCCGTCGCCCACCTACGAGCAGTACGTC.

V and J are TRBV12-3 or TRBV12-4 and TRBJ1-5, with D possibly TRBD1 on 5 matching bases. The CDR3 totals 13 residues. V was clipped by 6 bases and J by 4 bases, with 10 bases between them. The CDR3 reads CASRADTNQPQHF. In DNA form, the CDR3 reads TGTGCCAGCAGGGCGGACACTAATCAGCCCCAGCATTTT.

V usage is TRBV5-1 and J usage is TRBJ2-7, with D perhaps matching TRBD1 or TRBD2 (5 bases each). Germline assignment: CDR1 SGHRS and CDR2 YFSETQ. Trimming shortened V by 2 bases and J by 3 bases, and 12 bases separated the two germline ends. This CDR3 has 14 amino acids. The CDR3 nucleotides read TGCGCCAGCAGCTTCAACGGGGCTCTCTACGAGCAGTACTTC. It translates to CASSFNGALYEQYF.

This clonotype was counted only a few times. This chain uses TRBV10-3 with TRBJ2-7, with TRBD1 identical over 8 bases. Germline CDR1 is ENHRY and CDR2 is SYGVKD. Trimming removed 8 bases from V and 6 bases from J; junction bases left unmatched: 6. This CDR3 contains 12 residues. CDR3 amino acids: CAIRPGGIEQYF. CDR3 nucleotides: TGTGCCATCCGACCAGGGGGCATCGAGCAGTACTTC.

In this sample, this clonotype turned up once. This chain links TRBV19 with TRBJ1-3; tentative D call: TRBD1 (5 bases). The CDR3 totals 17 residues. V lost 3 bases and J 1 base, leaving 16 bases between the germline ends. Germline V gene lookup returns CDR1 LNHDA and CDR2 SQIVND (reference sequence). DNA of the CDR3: TGTGCCAGTAGTATGTGGAAGGGTAGGGGTTCTGGAAACACCATATATTTT. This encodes CASSMWKGRGSGNTIYF.

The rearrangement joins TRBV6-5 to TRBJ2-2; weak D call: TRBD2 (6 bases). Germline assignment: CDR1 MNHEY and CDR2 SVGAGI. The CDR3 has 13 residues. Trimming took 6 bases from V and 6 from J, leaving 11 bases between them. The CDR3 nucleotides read TGTGCCAGCAGCTGGGACTCCTCCGGGGAGCTGTTTTTT. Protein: CASSWDSSGELFF.

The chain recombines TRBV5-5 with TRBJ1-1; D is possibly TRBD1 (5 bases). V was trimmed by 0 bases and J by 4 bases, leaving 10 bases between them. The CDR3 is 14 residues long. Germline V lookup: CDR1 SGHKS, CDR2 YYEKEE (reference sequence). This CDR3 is CASSLAGMGTEAFF. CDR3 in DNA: TGTGCCAGCAGCTTGGCAGGGATGGGCACTGAAGCTTTCTTT. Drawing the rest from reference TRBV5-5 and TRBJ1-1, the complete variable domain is DAGVTQSPTHLIKTRGQQVTLRCSPISGHKSVSWYQQVLGQGPQFIFQYYEKEERGRGNFPDRFSARQFPNYSSELNVNALLLGDSALYLCASSLAGMGTEAFFGQGTRLTVV.

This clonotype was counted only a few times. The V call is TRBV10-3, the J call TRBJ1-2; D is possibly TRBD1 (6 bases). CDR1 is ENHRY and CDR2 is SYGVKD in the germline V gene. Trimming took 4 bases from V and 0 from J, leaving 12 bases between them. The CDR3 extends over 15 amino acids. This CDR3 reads CAISAPDSTNYGYTF. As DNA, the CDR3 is TGTGCCATCAGTGCCCCGGACAGCACTAACTATGGCTACACCTTC.

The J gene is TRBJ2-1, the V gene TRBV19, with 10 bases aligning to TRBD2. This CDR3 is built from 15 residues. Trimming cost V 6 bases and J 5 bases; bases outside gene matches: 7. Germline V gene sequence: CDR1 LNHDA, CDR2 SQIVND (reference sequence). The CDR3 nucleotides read TGTGCCAGTAGCAGGACTAGCGGACATGACAATGAGCAGTTCTTC. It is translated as CASSRTSGHDNEQFF.

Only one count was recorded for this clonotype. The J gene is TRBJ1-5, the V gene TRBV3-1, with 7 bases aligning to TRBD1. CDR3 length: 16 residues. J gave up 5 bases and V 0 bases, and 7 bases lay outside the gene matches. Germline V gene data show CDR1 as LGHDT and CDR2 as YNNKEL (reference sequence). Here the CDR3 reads CASSQDSGRGYQPQHF. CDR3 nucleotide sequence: TGTGCCAGCAGCCAAGATTCAGGCAGGGGGTATCAGCCCCAGCATTTT.

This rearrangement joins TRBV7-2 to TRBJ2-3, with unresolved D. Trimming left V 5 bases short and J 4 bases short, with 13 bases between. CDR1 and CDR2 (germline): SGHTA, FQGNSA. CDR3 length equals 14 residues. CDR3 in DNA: TGTGCCAGCAGCCCCGAATCGTGGGCAGATACGCAGTATTTT. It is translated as CASSPESWADTQYF. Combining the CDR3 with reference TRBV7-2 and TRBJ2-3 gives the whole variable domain GAGVSQSPSNKVTEKGKDVELRCDPISGHTALYWYRQSLGQGLEFLIYFQGNSAPDKSGLPSDRFSAERTGGSVSTLTIQRTQQEDSAVYLCASSPESWADTQYFGPGTRLTVL.

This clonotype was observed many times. The CDR3 DNA reads TGTGCCAGCAGCTCCGGACTAGCGGGAGGGCGAGAGACCCAGTACTTC. This sequence encodes CASSSGLAGGRETQYF. V gene TRBV7-2 combines with J gene TRBJ2-5; TRBD2 agrees at 15 bases. The germline CDR1 and CDR2 sequences are SGHTA and FQGNSA. This CDR3 has 16 residues. Trimming took 4 bases from V and 4 from J; bases not matched to a gene: 4.

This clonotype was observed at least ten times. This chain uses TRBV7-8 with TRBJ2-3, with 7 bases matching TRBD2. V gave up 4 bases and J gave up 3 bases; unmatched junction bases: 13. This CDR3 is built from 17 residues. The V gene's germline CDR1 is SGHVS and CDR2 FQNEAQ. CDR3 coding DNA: TGTGCCAGCAGCTCCGTGGGGGGGGAGGTTGGAACAGATACGCAGTATTTT. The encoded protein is CASSSVGGEVGTDTQYF.

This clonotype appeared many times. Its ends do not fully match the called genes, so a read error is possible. Here the CDR3 reads CASRKGGNSEAFF. The CDR3 DNA reads TGTGCCAGCAGAAAGGGAGGGAACAGTGAAGCTTTCTTT. This sequence joins TRBV6-1 and TRBJ1-1; D call uncertain. The CDR3 loop spans 13 amino acids. Germline CDR1 reads MNHNS; CDR2 reads SASEGT.

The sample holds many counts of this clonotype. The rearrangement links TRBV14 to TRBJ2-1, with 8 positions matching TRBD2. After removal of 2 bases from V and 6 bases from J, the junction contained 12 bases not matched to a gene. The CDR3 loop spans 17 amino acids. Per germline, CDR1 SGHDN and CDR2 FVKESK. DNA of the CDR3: TGTGCCAGCAGCCAACAACACGGGACTAGTGGTAGCAATGAGCAGTTCTTC. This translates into CASSQQHGTSGSNEQFF.

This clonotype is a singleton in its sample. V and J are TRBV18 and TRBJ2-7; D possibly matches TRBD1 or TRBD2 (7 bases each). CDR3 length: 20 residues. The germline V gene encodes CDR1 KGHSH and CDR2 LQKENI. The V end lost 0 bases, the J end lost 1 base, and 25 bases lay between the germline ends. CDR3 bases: TGTGCCAGCTCACCACCAAAGGGGGCGGGAGAAGTCGCGGGATCCTACGAGCAGTACGTC. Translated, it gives CASSPPKGAGEVAGSYEQYV.

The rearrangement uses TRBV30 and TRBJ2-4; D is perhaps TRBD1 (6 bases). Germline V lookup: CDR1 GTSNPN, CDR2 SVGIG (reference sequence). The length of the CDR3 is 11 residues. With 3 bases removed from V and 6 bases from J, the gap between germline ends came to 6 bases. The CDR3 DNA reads TGTGCCTGGAGGGGGGCAAACATTCAGTACTTC. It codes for CAWRGANIQYF.

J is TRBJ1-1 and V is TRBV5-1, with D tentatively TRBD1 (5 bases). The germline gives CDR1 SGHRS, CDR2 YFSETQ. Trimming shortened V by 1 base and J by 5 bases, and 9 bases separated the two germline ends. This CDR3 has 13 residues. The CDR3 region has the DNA TGCGCCAGCAGCTTGAGGGGAGAAACTGAAGCTTTCTTT. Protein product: CASSLRGETEAFF.

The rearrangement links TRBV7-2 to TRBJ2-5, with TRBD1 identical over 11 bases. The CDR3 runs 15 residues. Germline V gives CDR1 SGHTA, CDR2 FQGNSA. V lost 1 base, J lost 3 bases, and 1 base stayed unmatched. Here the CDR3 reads CASSLEGQGEETQYF. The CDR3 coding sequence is TGTGCCAGCAGCTTAGAGGGACAGGGGGAAGAGACCCAGTACTTC.

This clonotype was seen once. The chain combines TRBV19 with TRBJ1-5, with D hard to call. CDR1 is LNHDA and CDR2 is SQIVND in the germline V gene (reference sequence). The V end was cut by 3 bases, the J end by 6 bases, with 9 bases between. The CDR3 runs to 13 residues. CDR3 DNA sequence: TGTGCCAGTAGTATGGGGTTTATTCAGCCCCAGCATTTT. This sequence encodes CASSMGFIQPQHF.

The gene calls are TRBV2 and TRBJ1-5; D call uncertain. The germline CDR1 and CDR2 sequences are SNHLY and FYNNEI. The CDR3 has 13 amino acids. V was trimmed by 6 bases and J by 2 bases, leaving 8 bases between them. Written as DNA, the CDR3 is TGTGCCAGCAGACATGGGGGCAATCAGCCCCAGCATTTT. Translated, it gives CASRHGGNQPQHF.

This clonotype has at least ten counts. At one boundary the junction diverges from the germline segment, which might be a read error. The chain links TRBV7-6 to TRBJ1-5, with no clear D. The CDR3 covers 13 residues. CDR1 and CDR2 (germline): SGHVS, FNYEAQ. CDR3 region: CASSLGFNQPQHF. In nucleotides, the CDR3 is TGTGCCAGCAGTTTAGGGTTCAATCAGCCCCAGCATTTT.